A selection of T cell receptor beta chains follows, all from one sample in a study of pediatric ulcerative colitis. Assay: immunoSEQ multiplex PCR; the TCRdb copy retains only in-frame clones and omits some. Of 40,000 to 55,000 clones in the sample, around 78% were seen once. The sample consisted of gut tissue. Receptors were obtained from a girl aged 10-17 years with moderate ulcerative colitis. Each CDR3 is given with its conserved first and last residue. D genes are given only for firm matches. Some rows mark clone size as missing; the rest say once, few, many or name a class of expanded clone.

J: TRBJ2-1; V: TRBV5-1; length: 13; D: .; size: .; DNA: TGCGCCAGCAGCTGGGGTGGTACCAATGAGCAGTTCTTC; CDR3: CASSWGGTNEQFF
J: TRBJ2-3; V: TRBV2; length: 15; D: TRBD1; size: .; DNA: TGTGCCAGCAGTGCCGGGACAGGGGGCGCGAATACGCAGTATTTT; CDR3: CASSAGTGGANTQYF
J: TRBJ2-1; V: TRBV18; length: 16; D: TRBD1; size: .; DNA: TGTGCCAGCTCAACAACCTGGACAGGGGCTTACAATGAGCAGTTCTTC; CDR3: CASSTTWTGAYNEQFF
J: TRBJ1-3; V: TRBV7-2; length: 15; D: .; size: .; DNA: TGTGCCAGCAGCCCCCGAACGGGGTCTGGAAACACCATATATTTT; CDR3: CASSPRTGSGNTIYF
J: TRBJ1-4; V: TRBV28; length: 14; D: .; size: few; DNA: TGTGCCAGCAGTTTACAAGGGGTTGTTGAAAAACTGTTTTTT; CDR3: CASSLQGVVEKLFF
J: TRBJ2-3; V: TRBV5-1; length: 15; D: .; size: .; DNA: TGCGCCAGCAGCTTGGGAGGGGAGGCTGGCGCGGCGCAGTATTTT; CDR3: CASSLGGEAGAAQYF
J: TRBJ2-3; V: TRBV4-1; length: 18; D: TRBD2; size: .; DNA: TGCGCCAGCAGCCAAGAGTCTAGCGGGAGGACGACCATTCATACGCAGTATTTT; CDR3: CASSQESSGRTTIHTQYF
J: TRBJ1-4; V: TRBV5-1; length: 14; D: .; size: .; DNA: TGCGCCAGCAGCACCGGGACGGTGAATGAAAAACTGTTTTTT; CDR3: CASSTGTVNEKLFF
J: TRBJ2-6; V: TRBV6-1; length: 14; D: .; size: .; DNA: TGTGCCAGCATGGGGTCAGCTGGGGCCAACGTCCTGACTTTC; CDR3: CASMGSAGANVLTF
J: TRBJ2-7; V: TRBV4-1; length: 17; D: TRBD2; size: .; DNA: TGCGCCAGCAGCCCACCTTCCTGGGGGGGGAACTCCTACGAGCAGTACTTC; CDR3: CASSPPSWGGNSYEQYF
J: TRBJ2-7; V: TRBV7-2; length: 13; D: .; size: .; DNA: TGTGCCAGCAGCTTAGTCCAAGCCGGCGAGCAGTACTTC; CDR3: CASSLVQAGEQYF
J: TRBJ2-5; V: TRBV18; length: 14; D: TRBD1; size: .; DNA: TGTGCCAGCTCACTTAACAGGGGACAAGAGACCCAGTACTTC; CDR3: CASSLNRGQETQYF
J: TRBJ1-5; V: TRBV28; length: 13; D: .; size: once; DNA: TGTGCCACCTCTCAGGGTTTCAATCAGCCCCAGCATTTT; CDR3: CATSQGFNQPQHF
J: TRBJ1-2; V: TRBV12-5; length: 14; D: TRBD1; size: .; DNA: TGTGCTAGTGGGTTGGGCGGACAGGTCAACGGCTACACCTTC; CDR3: CASGLGGQVNGYTF
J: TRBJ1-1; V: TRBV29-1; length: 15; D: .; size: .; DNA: TGCAGCGTTGAAGGGCTTGCGGGCGGGGGCACTGAAGCTTTCTTT; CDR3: CSVEGLAGGGTEAFF
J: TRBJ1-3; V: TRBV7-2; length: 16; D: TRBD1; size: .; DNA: TGTGCCAGCAGCTTAGCCGGGACAGGGGTTGGAAACACCATATATTTT; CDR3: CASSLAGTGVGNTIYF
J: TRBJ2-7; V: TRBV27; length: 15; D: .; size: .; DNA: TGTGCCAGCAGTTTATTCCCCCCCAAAGCCTACGAGCAGTACTTC; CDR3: CASSLFPPKAYEQYF